This T cell receptor beta chain appears in the sequencing data of a study of radiation and T cells in renal cell carcinoma. Study-level findings and limits: From baseline, blood top tumor clonotypes peaked at 2 weeks post-radiation. Pretreatment tumor biopsies were lacking, so baseline clonotypes are unknown.

Time point given: blood 2 weeks post-SBRT. Treatment defined: 15 Gy SBRT to primary tumor, nephrectomy 4 weeks later. Serial blood draws occurred at baseline and 2 and 4 weeks post-SBRT. Clear cell pathology was present in this patient's renal cell carcinoma. Details on this clone: Its antigen is unknown.

TCRdb keeps only in-frame clones here, not all; method: immunoSEQ multiplex PCR. Of 120,000 or so clones listed, roughly four fifths are singletons. This specimen consisted of blood, obtained from a patient whose treatment included radiotherapy and nephrectomy. The origin of this receptor is a man aged 45-65 years with renal cell carcinoma.

The CDR3 coding sequence is TGTGCCAGTAGGCTAGACAGGGGTAACCCGAACACTGAAGCTTTCTTT. It codes for CASRLDRGNPNTEAFF. V gene TRBV19 combines with J gene TRBJ1-1; 8 bases line up with TRBD1. CDR1 is LNHDA, CDR2 SQIVND, per germline (reference sequence). CDR3 length: 16 amino acids. V lost 6 bases and J lost 1; bases outside the gene matches: 10.